In its sample, the clone carrying this T cell receptor beta chain was seen a few times. Its antigen remains unknown. The data stem from a study of T cell repertoires in cytomegalovirus infection. The wider study: Indicated by public TCR beta signatures were CMV infection and matching HLA type. Study-wide findings and caveats: The ex vivo response was dominated by HLA-C-restricted CMV-specific TCR beta clonotypes.

With 3 bases clipped from V and 5 bases from J, the junction kept 2 bases outside the gene matches. Germline V CDR1 and CDR2: KGHSH, LQKENI. There are 15 residues in the CDR3. From the reads, TCRdb called clonotypes with MiXCR, one entry per CDR3 protein. The sample consists of about 180,000 distinct CDR3 sequences, roughly an eighth of them appearing once. The rearrangement links TRBV18 to TRBJ1-5; 12 bases agree with TRBD1. Sequencing was performed on PBMCs. This receptor was taken from a human donor in good health (CMV status not recorded). Some clones in this sample may be carry-over from other donors' samples. Written as DNA, the CDR3 is TGTGCCAGCTCACCCGGGACAGGGGGCGATCAGCCCCAGCATTTT. It is translated as CASSPGTGGDQPQHF.